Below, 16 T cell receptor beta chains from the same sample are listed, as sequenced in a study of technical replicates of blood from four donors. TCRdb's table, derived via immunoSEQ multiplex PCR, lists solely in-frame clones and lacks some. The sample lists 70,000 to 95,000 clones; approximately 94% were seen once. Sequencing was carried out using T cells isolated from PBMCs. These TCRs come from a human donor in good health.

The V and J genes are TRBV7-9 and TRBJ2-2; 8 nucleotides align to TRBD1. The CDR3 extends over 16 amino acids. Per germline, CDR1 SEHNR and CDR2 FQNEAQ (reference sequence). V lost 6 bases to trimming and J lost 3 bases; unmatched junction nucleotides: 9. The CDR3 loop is CASSLDRGAHTGELFF. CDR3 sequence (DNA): TGTGCCAGCAGTCTTGACAGGGGAGCGCACACCGGGGAGCTGTTTTTT.

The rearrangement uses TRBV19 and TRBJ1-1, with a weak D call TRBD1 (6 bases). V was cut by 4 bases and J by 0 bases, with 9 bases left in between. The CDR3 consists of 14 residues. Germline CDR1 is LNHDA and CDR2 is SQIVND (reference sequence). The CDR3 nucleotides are TGTGCCAGTAGTACCCAGGGGATGAACACTGAAGCTTTCTTT. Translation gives CASSTQGMNTEAFF. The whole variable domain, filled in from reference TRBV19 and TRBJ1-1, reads DGGITQSPKYLFRKEGQNVTLSCEQNLNHDAMYWYRQDPGQGLRLIYYSQIVNDFQKGDIAEGYSVSREKKESFPLTVTSAQKNPTAFYLCASSTQGMNTEAFFGQGTRLTVV.

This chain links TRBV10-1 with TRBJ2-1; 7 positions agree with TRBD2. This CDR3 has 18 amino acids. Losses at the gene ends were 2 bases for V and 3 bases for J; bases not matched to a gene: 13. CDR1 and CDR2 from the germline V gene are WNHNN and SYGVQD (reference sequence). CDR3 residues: CASSEPTSVTTIYNEQFF. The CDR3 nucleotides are TGCGCCAGCAGTGAGCCTACTAGCGTCACCACTATCTACAATGAGCAGTTCTTC.

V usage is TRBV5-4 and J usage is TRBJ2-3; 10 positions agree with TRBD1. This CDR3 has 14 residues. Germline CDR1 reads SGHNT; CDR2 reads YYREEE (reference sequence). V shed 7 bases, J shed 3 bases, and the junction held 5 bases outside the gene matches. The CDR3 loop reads CASLRQGATDTQYF. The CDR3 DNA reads TGTGCCAGCTTACGACAGGGGGCGACAGATACGCAGTATTTT. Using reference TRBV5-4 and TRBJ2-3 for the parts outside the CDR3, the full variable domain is ETGVTQSPTHLIKTRGQQVTLRCSSQSGHNTVSWYQQALGQGPQFIFQYYREEENGRGNFPPRFSGLQFPNYSSELNVNALELDDSALYLCASLRQGATDTQYFGPGTRLTVL.

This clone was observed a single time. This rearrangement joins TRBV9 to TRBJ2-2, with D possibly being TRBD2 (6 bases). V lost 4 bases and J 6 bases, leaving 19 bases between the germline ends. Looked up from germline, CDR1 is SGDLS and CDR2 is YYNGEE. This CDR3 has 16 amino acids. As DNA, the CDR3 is TGTGCCAGCAGCCCCTTTTCGGGGGAGTCAGCCGGGGAGCTGTTTTTT. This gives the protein CASSPFSGESAGELFF.

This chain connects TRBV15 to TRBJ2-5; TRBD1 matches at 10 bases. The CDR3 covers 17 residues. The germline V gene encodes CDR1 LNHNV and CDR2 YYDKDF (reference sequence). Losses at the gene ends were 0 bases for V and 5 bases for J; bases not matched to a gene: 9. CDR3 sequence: CATSRDSGTGARETQYF. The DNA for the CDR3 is TGTGCCACCAGCAGAGATAGTGGGACAGGGGCTAGGGAGACCCAGTACTTC.

The CDR3 protein is CASSEGLATHEDTQYF. DNA for the CDR3: TGTGCCAGCAGTGAAGGGTTAGCCACCCACGAAGATACGCAGTATTTT. V usage is TRBV2 and J usage is TRBJ2-3; D is unresolved. This CDR3 has 16 residues. The V end lost 1 base, the J end lost 5 bases, and 16 bases lay between the germline ends. CDR1 SNHLY and CDR2 FYNNEI come from the germline V gene. The full variable domain, completed using reference TRBV2 and TRBJ2-3, is EPEVTQTPSHQVTQMGQEVILRCVPISNHLYFYWYRQILGQKVEFLVSFYNNEISEKSEIFDDQFSVERPDGSNFTLKIRSTKLEDSAMYFCASSEGLATHEDTQYFGPGTRLTVL.

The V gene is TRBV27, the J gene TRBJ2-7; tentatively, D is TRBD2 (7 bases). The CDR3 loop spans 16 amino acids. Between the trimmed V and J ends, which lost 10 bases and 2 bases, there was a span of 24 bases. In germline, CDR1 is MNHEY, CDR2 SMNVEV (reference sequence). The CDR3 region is CATSGGRAGIPYEQYF. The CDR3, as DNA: TGTGCCACCTCGGGGGGCAGGGCAGGTATTCCCTACGAGCAGTACTTC.

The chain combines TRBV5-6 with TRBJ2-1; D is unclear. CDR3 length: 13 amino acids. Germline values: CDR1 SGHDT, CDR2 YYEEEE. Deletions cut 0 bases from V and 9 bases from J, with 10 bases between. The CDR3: CASSLARSGEQFF. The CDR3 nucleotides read TGTGCCAGCAGCTTGGCCCGGTCCGGTGAGCAGTTCTTC.

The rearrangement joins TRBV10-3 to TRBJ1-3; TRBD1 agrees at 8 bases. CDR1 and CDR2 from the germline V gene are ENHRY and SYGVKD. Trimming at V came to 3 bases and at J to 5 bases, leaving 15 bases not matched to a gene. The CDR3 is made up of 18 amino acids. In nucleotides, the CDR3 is TGTGCCATCAGTGACGGGACAGGCAGGGGTTCTGGAAGAAACACCATATATTTT. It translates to CAISDGTGRGSGRNTIYF.

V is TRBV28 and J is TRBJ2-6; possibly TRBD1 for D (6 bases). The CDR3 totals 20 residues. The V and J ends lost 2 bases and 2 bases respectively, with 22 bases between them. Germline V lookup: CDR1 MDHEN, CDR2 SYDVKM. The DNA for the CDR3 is TGTGCCAGCAGTTTACGGGGTCAGGGGCAAATAGGTGCTGGGGCCAACGTCCTGACTTTC. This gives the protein CASSLRGQGQIGAGANVLTF.

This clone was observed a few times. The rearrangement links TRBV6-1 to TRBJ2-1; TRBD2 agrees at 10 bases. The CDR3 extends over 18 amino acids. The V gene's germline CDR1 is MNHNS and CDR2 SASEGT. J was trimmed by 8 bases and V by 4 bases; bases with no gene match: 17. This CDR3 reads CASSGGTLAGYYGDEQFF. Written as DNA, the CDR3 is TGTGCCAGCAGTGGAGGGACACTAGCGGGATATTATGGTGATGAGCAGTTCTTC.

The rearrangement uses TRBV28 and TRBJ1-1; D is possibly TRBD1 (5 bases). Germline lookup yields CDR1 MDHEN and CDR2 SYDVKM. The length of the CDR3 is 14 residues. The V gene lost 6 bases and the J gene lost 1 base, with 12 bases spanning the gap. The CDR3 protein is CASRVSTANTEAFF. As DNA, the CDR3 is TGTGCCAGCAGGGTATCGACAGCGAACACTGAAGCTTTCTTT.

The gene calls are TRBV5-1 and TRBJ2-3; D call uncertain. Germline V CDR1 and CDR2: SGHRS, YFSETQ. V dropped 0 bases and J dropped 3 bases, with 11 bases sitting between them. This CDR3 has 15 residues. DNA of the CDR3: TGCGCCAGCAGCTTGGCAGAACGCAGGACAGATACGCAGTATTTT. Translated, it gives CASSLAERRTDTQYF.

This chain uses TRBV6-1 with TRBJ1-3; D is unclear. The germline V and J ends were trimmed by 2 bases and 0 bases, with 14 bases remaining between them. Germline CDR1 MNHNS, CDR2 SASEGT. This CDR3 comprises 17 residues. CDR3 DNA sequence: TGTGCCAGCAGTGAATTCGTTGCGGCTCTCTCTGGAAACACCATATATTTT. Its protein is CASSEFVAALSGNTIYF.

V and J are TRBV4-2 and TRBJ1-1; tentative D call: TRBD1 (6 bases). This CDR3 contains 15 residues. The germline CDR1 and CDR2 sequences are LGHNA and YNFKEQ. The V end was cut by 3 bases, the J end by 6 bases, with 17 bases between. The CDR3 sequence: CASSHPAGGAPEAFF. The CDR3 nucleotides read TGTGCCAGCAGCCATCCCGCTGGGGGGGCGCCTGAAGCTTTCTTT.